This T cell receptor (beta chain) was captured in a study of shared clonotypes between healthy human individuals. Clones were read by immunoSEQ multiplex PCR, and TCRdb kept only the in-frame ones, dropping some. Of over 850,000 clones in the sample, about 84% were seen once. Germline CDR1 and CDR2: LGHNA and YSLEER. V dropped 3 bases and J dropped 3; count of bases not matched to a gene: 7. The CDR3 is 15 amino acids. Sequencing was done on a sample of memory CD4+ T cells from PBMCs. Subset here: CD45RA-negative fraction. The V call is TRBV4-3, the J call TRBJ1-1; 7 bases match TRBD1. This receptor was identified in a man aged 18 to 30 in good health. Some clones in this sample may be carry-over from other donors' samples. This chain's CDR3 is CASSQRTGPYTEAFF. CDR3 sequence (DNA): TGCGCCAGCAGCCAGAGGACAGGTCCGTACACTGAAGCTTTCTTT.